The sample holds one count of the clone carrying this TCR beta chain. The data derive from a study of cytotoxic CD8 clonotypes in ibrutinib-treated CLL. Produced via immunoSEQ multiplex PCR; TCRdb's table is partial and in-frame only. The repertoire includes 58,000 or so clones, roughly 59% of them detected once, and under 15% sits in the top ten. This sequence originates from a human donor with chronic lymphocytic leukemia. The sequenced sample was PBMCs, obtained after 12 months of ibrutinib treatment.

CDR3 in amino acids: CASSNTGTPGYEQYF. For the CDR3, the DNA is TGTGCCAGCTCAAATACCGGGACTCCCGGCTACGAGCAGTACTTC. This chain connects TRBV18 to TRBJ2-7, with a tentative D call TRBD2 (6 bases). This CDR3 spans 15 amino acids. The V gene's germline CDR1 is KGHSH and CDR2 LQKENI. V was clipped by 5 bases and J by 3 bases, with 17 bases between them.